This TCR beta chain was found in a study of regulatory T cells in long-lasting Graves disease. Germline V gene lookup returns CDR1 SGHRS and CDR2 YFSETQ. The CDR3 spans 15 residues. The V segment lost 0 bases and the J segment 3 bases; nucleotides outside the gene matches: 3. The time point denotes: newly diagnosed GD, antithyroid drugs for less than 3 months. PBMC-derived RNA was used for the TCR library. Graves' disease diagnosis followed American Thyroid Association guidelines. Library construction for TCR beta used iRepertoire HTBI primers and Arm-PCR of CDR3 regions. TCRdb used MiXCR to reprocess the multiplex PCR reads, holding one entry per CDR3 protein. The repertoire holds 410,000 or so distinct CDR3 sequences, about 16% seen once, with 16% in the top ten. These records were also assigned to another study, of T cells in Graves' hyperthyroidism and ophthalmopathy. In that study: Diagnoses were made from clinical symptoms, serum measures (thyroxine and TRAb), thyroid ultrasound and orbital computed tomography. Most expanded thyroid clonotypes above 0.001 recurred in blood.

This specimen consisted of peripheral blood mononuclear cells (PBMCs), obtained at new diagnosis, from a patient treated with antithyroid drugs. The J gene is TRBJ1-5, the V gene TRBV5-1, with 7 bases that match TRBD1. The TCR sequence derives from a woman younger than 45 with Graves disease. CDR3 DNA sequence: TGCGCCAGCAGCTTGGGGGGACAGTCCAATCAGCCCCAGCATTTT. Protein product: CASSLGGQSNQPQHF. Full variable domain (outside the CDR3, taken from reference TRBV5-1 and TRBJ1-5): KAGVTQTPRYLIKTRGQQVTLSCSPISGHRSVSWYQQTPGQGLQFLFEYFSETQRNKGNFPGRFSGRQFSNSRSEMNVSTLELGDSALYLCASSLGGQSNQPQHFGDGTRLSIL.